This T cell receptor (beta chain) appears in the sequencing data of a study of cytomegalovirus exposure and HLA in healthy donors. Across the whole study: The Caucasian-associated ancestry cluster held more than 80% of some 420 genotyped donors. General study findings and limits: What TCR beta sequences reportedly achieved was accurate prediction of HLA-A and HLA-B alleles in most subjects. Because they were indistinguishable, some V segments, including TRBV6-2 and TRBV6-3, were excluded. After further analysis at a later stage, 15,000 to 20,000 TCR beta sequences were associated with HLA alleles at 0.05 false discovery rate.

This CDR3 region has 14 residues. From germline, CDR1 is MNHEY and CDR2 SVGAGI. V lost 7 bases to trimming and J lost 1 base, with 13 bases between them. In this sample, this clone turned up a few times. Its target is not known. 60 Vbeta and 13 Jbeta primers were used in PCR. The protocol was immunoSEQ multiplex PCR, while the TCRdb copy is restricted to in-frame clones and leaves out a portion. The table shows 55,000 to 70,000 clones, with about 80% occurring only once. Sample: PBMCs. This clonotype was sampled from a woman between 40 and 55 years old in good health and CMV-seronegative. The V gene is TRBV6-5, the J gene TRBJ1-1, with D perhaps matching TRBD1 (6 bases). This CDR3 reads CASMVGQSNTEAFF. The CDR3, as DNA: TGTGCCAGCATGGTTGGACAGTCGAACACTGAAGCTTTCTTT.